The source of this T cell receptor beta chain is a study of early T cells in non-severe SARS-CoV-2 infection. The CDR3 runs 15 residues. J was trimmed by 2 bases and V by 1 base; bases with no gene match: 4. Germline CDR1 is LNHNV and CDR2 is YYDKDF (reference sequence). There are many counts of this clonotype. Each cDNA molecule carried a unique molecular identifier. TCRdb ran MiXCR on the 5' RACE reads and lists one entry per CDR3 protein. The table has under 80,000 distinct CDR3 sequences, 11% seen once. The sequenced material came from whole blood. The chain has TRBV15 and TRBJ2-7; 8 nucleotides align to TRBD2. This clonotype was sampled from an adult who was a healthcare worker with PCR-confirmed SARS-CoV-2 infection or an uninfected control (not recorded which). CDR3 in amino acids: CATSRAVGGAYEQYF. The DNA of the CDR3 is TGTGCCACCAGCAGAGCCGTCGGGGGGGCCTACGAGCAGTACTTC.